Detailed here is one T cell receptor (beta chain). These data are taken from a study of blood T cell repertoires in COVID-19. Study background: Nucleic acid was either cDNA or gDNA, and it came from T cells, B-cell-depleted T cells, or PBMCs.

The length of the CDR3 is 14 residues. J gave up 8 bases and V 0 bases, and 4 bases lay outside the gene matches. Germline V gene lookup returns CDR1 SGHRS and CDR2 YFSETQ. TCRdb keeps only in-frame clones here, not all; method: immunoSEQ multiplex PCR. The data hold around 200,000 clones, with around nine tenths observed a single time. The sample comprised PBMCs or T cells enriched from blood (not recorded which). The chain combines TRBV5-1 with TRBJ1-4, with TRBD1 identical over 7 bases. This receptor was identified in a woman aged 25 to 39 who had been exposed to COVID-19. This chain's CDR3 is CASSLGQGKEKLFF. Written as DNA, the CDR3 is TGCGCCAGCAGCTTGGGACAGGGAAAAGAAAAACTGTTTTTT.